This TCR beta chain was identified during a study of T cells in Graves' hyperthyroidism and ophthalmopathy. Study context: Staff took peripheral blood when the initial diagnosis was made, before any treatment began.

The study enrolled patients aged 18 to 65 with newly diagnosed hyperthyroidism of under 2 months' duration. Lactation, pregnancy, other autoimmune disease or uncontrolled infection excluded patients. Turning to this clonotype: No antigen is known for it.

Findings of the study overall: Before onset, ophthalmopathy was predicted by the model a median approximately 6.6 months earlier.

V was shortened by 5 bases and J by 0 bases, with 6 bases between the two germline ends. The germline V gene encodes CDR1 DFQATT and CDR2 SNEGSKA (reference sequence). The CDR3 consists of 12 residues. Amplified regions were TCR beta CDR3 sequences from RNA transcripts. The TCR CDR3 was amplified in a first-round RT-PCR using the HTBI primer set. TCRdb reanalysed the multiplex PCR reads using MiXCR and keeps one entry per CDR3 protein. Among about 840,000 distinct CDR3 sequences listed, around 38% were seen once. This receptor was taken from a man between 18 and 35 years old with Graves' hyperthyroidism. Material: blood. The chain carries TRBV20-1 and TRBJ2-3; D unresolved. CDR3 sequence: CSAARSTDTQYF. The CDR3 nucleotides are TGCAGTGCTGCCCGTAGCACAGATACGCAGTATTTT.